Presented here are 20 T cell receptor beta chains from one specimen sequenced in a study of Ad26.COV2.S vaccination and SARS-CoV-2 variants (dated by TCRdb to the early 2020s). What the treatment or condition label conveys for this sample: around 19 received Ad26.COV2.S at low or high dose, single or two shots; 5 received placebo; per-sample allocation not given. For vaccine and placebo recipients, repertoires were sequenced using samples collected on day 63 after the first injection. The protocol used for the library was the immunoSEQ multiplex PCR assay. The immuneACCESS repertoire file appears here via TCRdb, limited to in-frame rearrangements. These files lack a portion of the clones; in checked studies, under half of the deficit traces to unresolved V genes, and the cause of the others is not known. The sample contains 200,000 to 300,000 clones, approximately 88% of them found a single time. About 10% of the sample goes to the ten largest clones.

The sample in question was peripheral blood, obtained in a trial of Ad26.COV2.S vaccine versus placebo. The receptors stem from a person aged 18-65 years who received the Ad26.COV2.S COVID-19 vaccine or a placebo.

The V call is TRBV30, the J call TRBJ2-7; 10 bases line up with TRBD1. Germline V gene sequence: CDR1 GTSNPN, CDR2 SVGIG (reference sequence). This CDR3 contains 16 residues. V was pared by 4 bases and J by 6 bases, with 15 bases of the junction left unmatched. Here the CDR3 DNA reads TGTGCCTGGATCAGACCAGGGGAAGACAGGGGGCTCGAGCAGTACTTC. It codes for CAWIRPGEDRGLEQYF.

The sample holds one count of this clone. V gene TRBV27 combines with J gene TRBJ1-2, with D perhaps matching TRBD1 (5 bases). Between the trimmed V and J ends, which lost 6 bases and 1 base, there was a span of 6 bases. Germline V gives CDR1 MNHEY, CDR2 SMNVEV (reference sequence). The CDR3 consists of 12 residues. The CDR3 region has the DNA TGTGCCAGCAGAGGGGTTAACTATGGCTACACCTTC. Protein: CASRGVNYGYTF.

This clone was recorded a few times. The genes are TRBV19 and TRBJ1-5; D is uncertain. Germline CDR1 and CDR2: LNHDA and SQIVND (reference sequence). CDR3 length equals 12 residues. Trimming left V 3 bases short and J 7 bases short, with 7 bases between. CDR3 amino acids: CASSIVKQPQHF. The CDR3 DNA reads TGTGCCAGTAGTATTGTAAAACAGCCCCAGCATTTT.

Comment on this clone: At the DNA level, this CDR3 is encoded by other sequences in the same sample as well. The chain couples TRBV9 to TRBJ1-3, with D unclear. The V and J ends lost 0 bases and 0 bases respectively, with 1 base between them. The germline CDR1 and CDR2 sequences are SGDLS and YYNGEE. The CDR3 totals 13 residues. CDR3 region: CASSVDSGNTIYF. CDR3 nucleotide sequence: TGTGCCAGCAGCGTAGACTCTGGAAACACCATATATTTT.

The V and J genes are TRBV5-6 and TRBJ1-2; D uncertain. This CDR3 spans 12 amino acids. V lost 10 bases and J 2 bases, leaving 12 bases between the germline ends. Per the germline V gene, CDR1 is SGHDT and CDR2 is YYEEEE. CDR3 nucleotides: TGTGCCGTATCGGACGGGAACTATGGCTACACCTTC. It encodes CAVSDGNYGYTF.

V usage is TRBV5-1 and J usage is TRBJ2-7, with D possibly TRBD1 on 5 matching bases. V was pared by 1 base and J by 2 bases, with 10 bases between. Germline V lookup: CDR1 SGHRS, CDR2 YFSETQ. The length of the CDR3 is 14 residues. The CDR3: CASSLQGETYEQYF. CDR3 nucleotide sequence: TGCGCCAGCAGCTTGCAAGGGGAAACCTACGAGCAGTACTTC.

As regards this clone: Compared with germline, one end of the junction differs, possibly owing to a read error. The J gene is TRBJ2-1, the V gene TRBV7-7; 8 nucleotides align to TRBD1. Germline CDR1 SSHAT, CDR2 FNYEAQ (reference sequence). CDR3 length: 15 amino acids. CDR3 region: CASSAIRAGGDEQFF. The CDR3 DNA reads TGTGCTAGCAGTGCCATACGGGCAGGGGGCGATGAGCAGTTCTTC. Full variable domain (remainder filled in from reference TRBV7-7 and TRBJ2-1): GAGVSQSPRYKVTKRGQDVTLRCDPISSHATLYWYQQALGQGPEFLTYFNYEAQPDKSGLPSDRFSAERPEGSISTLTIQRTEQRDSAMYRCASSAIRAGGDEQFFGPGTRLTVL.

This rearrangement joins TRBV28 to TRBJ1-1, with D uncertain. From germline, CDR1 is MDHEN and CDR2 SYDVKM. The CDR3 has 14 amino acids. The ends were cut back, 1 base at V and 1 base at J, with 7 bases in the middle. The DNA for the CDR3 is TGTGCCAGCAGTTTATTGGGGTGGAACACTGAAGCTTTCTTT. It yields the protein CASSLLGWNTEAFF. The variable domain in full, with the rest retrieved from reference TRBV28 and TRBJ1-1, is DVKVTQSSRYLVKRTGEKVFLECVQDMDHENMFWYRQDPGLGLRLIYFSYDVKMKEKGDIPEGYSVSREKKERFSLILESASTNQTSMYLCASSLLGWNTEAFFGQGTRLTVV.

V usage is TRBV28 and J usage is TRBJ1-5; TRBD1 might be the D (5 bases). The CDR3 extends over 15 amino acids. Germline CDR1 and CDR2: MDHEN and SYDVKM. V lost 4 bases and J 6 bases, leaving 16 bases between the germline ends. CDR3: CASSSPGAGGQPQHF. CDR3 nucleotides: TGTGCCAGCAGTTCTCCCGGGGCAGGTGGTCAGCCCCAGCATTTT.

This sequence joins TRBV20-1 and TRBJ1-1; D not certain. The CDR3 runs to 11 residues. CDR1 is DFQATT and CDR2 is SNEGSKA in the germline V gene (reference sequence). V was clipped by 0 bases and J by 3 bases, with 2 bases between them. CDR3 sequence (DNA): TGCAGTGCTAGAGAAGACACTGAAGCTTTCTTT. This translates into CSAREDTEAFF.

This clone was seen only a few times. The chain employs TRBV27 and TRBJ1-3, with no clear D. V dropped 6 bases and J dropped 4 bases, with 10 bases sitting between them. The CDR3 has 13 amino acids. From germline, CDR1 is MNHEY and CDR2 SMNVEV (reference sequence). The CDR3 protein is CASSTAPGNTIYF. The CDR3 coding sequence is TGTGCCAGCAGCACAGCCCCCGGAAACACCATATATTTT.

The rearrangement joins TRBV6-1 to TRBJ2-3, with D hard to call. Germline CDR1 MNHNS, CDR2 SASEGT. The CDR3 covers 14 residues. V was shortened by 1 base and J by 2 bases, with 7 bases between the two germline ends. CDR3 amino acids: CASSEGPFTDTQYF. CDR3 coding DNA: TGTGCCAGCAGTGAAGGACCTTTCACAGATACGCAGTATTTT.

The chain has TRBV7-9 and TRBJ2-3; 7 bases map to TRBD1. With V trimmed by 1 base and J by 3 bases, 10 bases remained unmatched. The CDR3 loop spans 17 amino acids. Per germline, CDR1 SEHNR and CDR2 FQNEAQ (reference sequence). The CDR3 DNA is TGTGCCAGCAGCTTAGGTGGGGTACAGGGGTATACAGATACGCAGTATTTT. Protein: CASSLGGVQGYTDTQYF.

About this clone itself: This may stem from a read error, because a much larger clone lies one nucleotide away. This chain links TRBV7-2 with TRBJ1-1; tentative D call: TRBD1 (5 bases). Germline assignment: CDR1 SGHTA and CDR2 FQGNSA. V was shortened by 3 bases and J by 1 base, with 6 bases between the two germline ends. CDR3 length equals 13 residues. CDR3: CASSLGENTEAFF. The CDR3 region has the DNA TGTGCCAGCAGCTTGGGGGAGAACACTGAAGCTTTCTTT.

This sequence joins TRBV24-1 and TRBJ1-1; no clear D gene. Germline values: CDR1 KGHDR, CDR2 SFDVKD. The length of the CDR3 is 13 residues. Between the trimmed V and J ends, which lost 3 bases and 7 bases, there was a span of 11 bases. CDR3 nucleotides: TGTGCCACCAGTGATCACCGGGGAGGTGAAGCTTTCTTT. Encoded protein: CATSDHRGGEAFF.

The CDR3 DNA reads TGTGCCAGCAGCCCCGATCCCAGGGCCTCTGGAAACACCATATATTTT. This sequence encodes CASSPDPRASGNTIYF. V is TRBV9 and J is TRBJ1-3; tentatively, D is TRBD1 (5 bases). Per germline, CDR1 SGDLS and CDR2 YYNGEE. CDR3 size: 16 residues. The ends were cut back, 4 bases at V and 0 bases at J, with 14 bases in the middle.

The rearrangement uses TRBV30 and TRBJ1-4; a weak D match, TRBD1 (5 bases). Trimming removed 3 bases at V and 6 bases at J, with 14 bases between. The CDR3 covers 14 residues. Germline V lookup: CDR1 GTSNPN, CDR2 SVGIG (reference sequence). As DNA, the CDR3 is TGTGCCTGGAGGGCCGCAGGGTCTCATGAAAAACTGTTTTTT. Its protein is CAWRAAGSHEKLFF. The full variable domain, rest sourced from reference TRBV30 and TRBJ1-4, is SQTIHQWPATLVQPVGSPLSLECTVEGTSNPNLYWYRQAAGRGLQLLFYSVGIGQISSEVPQNLSASRPQDRQFILSSKKLLLSDSGFYLCAWRAAGSHEKLFFGSGTQLSVL.

This chain connects TRBV5-1 to TRBJ1-4, with a possible D match to TRBD1 (5 bases). Trimming left V 0 bases short and J 0 bases short, with 12 bases between. Germline assignment: CDR1 SGHRS and CDR2 YFSETQ. This CDR3 comprises 17 residues. The CDR3 protein is CASSLEVLGATNEKLFF. CDR3 DNA: TGCGCCAGCAGCTTGGAGGTGTTAGGGGCAACTAATGAAAAACTGTTTTTT.

The V gene is TRBV19, the J gene TRBJ1-5; D possibly corresponds to TRBD1 (5 bases). The CDR3 is 14 amino acids. V gave up 6 bases and J gave up 2 bases, with 11 bases separating them. The germline CDR1 and CDR2 sequences are LNHDA and SQIVND (reference sequence). The CDR3 loop is CASSPGGGNQPQHF. The CDR3 nucleotides read TGTGCCAGTAGCCCGGGGGGTGGCAATCAGCCCCAGCATTTT.

As DNA, the CDR3 is TGTGCCAGCAGCTTAGCCGGGACTTCTTACGAGCAGTACTTC. Protein sequence: CASSLAGTSYEQYF. The chain links TRBV11-2 to TRBJ2-7; the D gene is possibly TRBD2 (6 bases). CDR3 length: 14 residues. CDR1 SGHAT and CDR2 FQNNGV come from the germline V gene. V was trimmed by 1 base and J by 4 bases, leaving 11 bases between them.